Sequencing of this T cell receptor (beta chain) was carried out in a study of early T cells in non-severe SARS-CoV-2 infection (dated by TCRdb to the early 2020s). Some background on the complete study: Bulk RNA from unsorted whole blood was used for TCR sequencing, so alpha and beta chains could not be paired. Overall study results and their limits: VDJdb matching was skewed toward anti-spike CD8 responses, so virus-specific expansions were likely underestimated and private and CD4 specificities were missed.

The CDR3 runs 12 residues from the cysteine to the phenylalanine. The DNA shown is the 36-base CDR3, in frame from base 1. V and J are truncated by 3 bases and 3 bases respectively, leaving an intervening sequence of 3 bases. The protocol used for the library was 5' RACE. Sequencing used a NextSeq 500. To correct for sequencing error and PCR bias, the TCR library protocol tagged individual cDNA molecules with unique molecular identifiers. Both TCR alpha and beta chains were sequenced, and tight co-correlation was observed between alpha and beta sequence abundances in each sample. On the authors' methods: V gene, J gene and CDR3 annotation of TCR sequences was performed with Decombinator V4. TCRs were defined as expanded if a significant change between any two time points was detected under a Poisson model with p below 0.0001. TCR abundances were normalised to the total number of TCRs sequenced per sample and were expressed as counts per million. TRAV1-2 paired with TRAJ12, TRAJ20 or TRAJ33 defined MAIT TCRs, while TRAV10 paired with TRAJ18 defined iNKT TCRs. VDJdb, accessed 1 November 2021, was searched for CMV, EBV and SARS-CoV-2 annotated TCRs, with TCRs annotated for multiple antigens excluded. The public sequencing data were trimmed at Q25 with fastp and processed into clonotypes with MiXCR by TCRdb, which kept only in-frame beta chains. Rows are combined by CDR3 protein, so each entry shows the most common genes and DNA. The V and J calls were not made by the authors but by TCRdb's processing. This sample gives 100,000 to 150,000 distinct CDR3 sequences in total; 15% of them show up just once. 20% to 25% of the sample comes from the top ten.

This clonotype has at least ten counts. This receptor's antigen is unknown. Base quality data are lacking; no much larger clone is found one base away. A case-control design nested within a healthcare worker cohort in London, UK, was used, with weekly nasopharyngeal swab PCR tests and blood sampling performed. Healthcare workers were recruited between 23 and 31 March 2020, during the week of the UK lockdown, and were followed weekly for up to roughly 16 weeks. The chain links TRBV12-3 or TRBV12-4 with TRBJ2-1, with no reliable assignment of the D segment. The sequencing input was whole blood. The origin of this receptor is an adult who was a healthcare worker with PCR-confirmed SARS-CoV-2 infection or an uninfected control (not recorded which). CDR3 loop: CASSFGYNEQFF. The DNA sequence is TGTGCCAGCAGTTTCGGCTACAATGAGCAGTTCTTC.